This paragraph reports one TCR beta chain. The assay was immunoSEQ multiplex PCR, and TCRdb's table has in-frame clones only and misses some. The sample consists of approximately 54,000 clones, 88% of them appearing once. CDR1 and CDR2 (germline): MNHEY, SMNVEV (reference sequence). The ends were cut back, 5 bases at V and 9 bases at J, with 22 bases in the middle. The CDR3 has 15 amino acids. The data originate from a study of control samples from healthy donors and cancer patients. The specimen was PBMCs. The receptor's source is a middle-aged man with head and neck cancer. The rearrangement joins TRBV27 to TRBJ2-5, with D perhaps given as TRBD1 or TRBD2 (5 bases each). CDR3 bases: TGTGCCAGCAGTCCGCGGCAGGGCGGACCCGGGGCCCAGTACTTC. Translation gives CASSPRQGGPGAQYF.